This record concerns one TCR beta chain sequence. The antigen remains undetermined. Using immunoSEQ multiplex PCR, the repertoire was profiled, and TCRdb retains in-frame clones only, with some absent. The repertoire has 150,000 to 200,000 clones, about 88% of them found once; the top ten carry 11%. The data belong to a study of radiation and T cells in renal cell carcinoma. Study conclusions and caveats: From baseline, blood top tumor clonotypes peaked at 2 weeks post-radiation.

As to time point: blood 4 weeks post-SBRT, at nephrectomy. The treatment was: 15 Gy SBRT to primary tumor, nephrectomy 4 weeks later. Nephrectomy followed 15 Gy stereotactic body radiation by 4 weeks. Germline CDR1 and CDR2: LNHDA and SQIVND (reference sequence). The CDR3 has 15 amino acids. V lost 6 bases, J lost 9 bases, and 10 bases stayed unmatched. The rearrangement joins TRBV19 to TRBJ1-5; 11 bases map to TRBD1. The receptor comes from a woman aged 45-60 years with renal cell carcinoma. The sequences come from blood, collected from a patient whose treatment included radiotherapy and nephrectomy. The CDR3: CASSRKDRGQMPQHF. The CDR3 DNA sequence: TGTGCCAGTAGCCGAAAGGACAGGGGGCAGATGCCCCAGCATTTT.